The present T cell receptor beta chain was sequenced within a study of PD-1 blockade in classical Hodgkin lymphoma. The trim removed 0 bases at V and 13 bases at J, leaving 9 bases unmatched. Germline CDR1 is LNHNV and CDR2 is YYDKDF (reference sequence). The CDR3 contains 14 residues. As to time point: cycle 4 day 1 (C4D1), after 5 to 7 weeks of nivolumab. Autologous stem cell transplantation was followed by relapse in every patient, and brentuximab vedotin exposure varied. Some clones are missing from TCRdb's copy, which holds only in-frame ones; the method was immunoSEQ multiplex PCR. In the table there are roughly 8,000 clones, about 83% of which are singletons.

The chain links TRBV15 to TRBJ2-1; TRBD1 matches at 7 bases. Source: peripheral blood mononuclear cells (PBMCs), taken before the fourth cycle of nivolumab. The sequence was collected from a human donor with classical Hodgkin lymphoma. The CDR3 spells CATSRDPDRRFQFF. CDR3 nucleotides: TGTGCCACCAGCAGAGATCCGGACAGGAGGTTTCAGTTCTTC.